Below, 8 T cell receptor beta chains from the same sample are listed, as sequenced in a study of blood T cell repertoires in COVID-19. This table comes from immunoSEQ multiplex PCR, and its TCRdb copy is limited to in-frame clones, with some not included. The sample lists roughly 250,000 clones; roughly 84% were seen once. Material for sequencing was peripheral blood. All receptors come from a woman in her thirties or forties who had recovered from COVID-19.

The chain links TRBV5-6 to TRBJ2-7; no clear D gene. In germline, CDR1 is SGHDT, CDR2 YYEEEE. The ends were cut back, 2 bases at V and 2 bases at J, with 14 bases in the middle. This CDR3 comprises 15 residues. The CDR3 protein is CASSFLGSSAYEQYF. CDR3 in DNA: TGTGCCAGCAGCTTCTTAGGTTCCAGCGCCTACGAGCAGTACTTC.

This clone was counted a single time. The CDR3 DNA sequence: TGTGCCAGCAGTTACGACGGGTGGGGGGCCAACGTCCTGACTTTC. This encodes CASSYDGWGANVLTF. The V call is TRBV6-5, the J call TRBJ2-6; D gene uncertain. V was shortened by 2 bases and J by 4 bases, with 9 bases between the two germline ends. CDR1 and CDR2 (germline): MNHEY, SVGAGI. CDR3 size: 15 residues.

This chain connects TRBV19 to TRBJ1-5; unclear D gene. CDR1 and CDR2 from the germline V gene are LNHDA and SQIVND (reference sequence). Trimming removed 5 bases at V and 4 bases at J, with 15 bases between. This CDR3 has 15 amino acids. In DNA, the CDR3 is TGTGCCAGTAGTTCACCCCCGGGAACTAATCAGCCCCAGCATTTT. Encoded protein: CASSSPPGTNQPQHF.

The chain is built from TRBV15 and TRBJ2-2, with unresolved D. V lost 4 bases to trimming and J lost 8 bases, with 20 bases between them. Germline CDR1 LNHNV, CDR2 YYDKDF (reference sequence). The length of the CDR3 is 16 residues. The CDR3 protein is CATSNAASLGKGELFF. The CDR3 DNA reads TGTGCCACCAGCAATGCGGCCTCCCTAGGCAAGGGGGAGCTGTTTTTT.

This sequence joins TRBV27 and TRBJ2-3, with TRBD2 matching 8 bases. V shed 6 bases and J 4 bases; nucleotides not matched to a gene: 12. The CDR3 loop spans 16 amino acids. The germline V gene has CDR1 MNHEY and CDR2 SMNVEV (reference sequence). This CDR3 is CASSEERGGRADTQYF. The CDR3 coding sequence is TGTGCCAGCAGCGAAGAGCGCGGGGGGAGGGCAGATACGCAGTATTTT.

The chain uses TRBV5-6 and TRBJ1-1; D uncertain. CDR1 and CDR2 (germline): SGHDT, YYEEEE. The CDR3 runs 13 residues. V lost 4 bases and J 6 bases, leaving 13 bases between the germline ends. In DNA, the CDR3 is TGTGCCAGCAGCCGCGCTAGGTGGGCTGAAGCTTTCTTT. Translating it yields CASSRARWAEAFF.

The chain joins TRBV2 to TRBJ2-7; D possibly corresponds to TRBD1 (5 bases). CDR1 and CDR2 from the germline V gene are SNHLY and FYNNEI. Trimming took off 6 bases at V and 2 bases at J, with 14 bases between the two ends. The CDR3 length is 14 residues. The CDR3 nucleotides are TGTGCCAGCAGGCCCCTGACAGACGCCTACGAGCAGTACTTC. Protein: CASRPLTDAYEQYF.

The chain joins TRBV4-1 to TRBJ1-4, with D possibly matching TRBD1 (5 bases). The V end lost 1 base, the J end lost 0 bases, and 18 bases lay between the germline ends. Germline loops: CDR1 MGHRA, CDR2 YSYEKL. CDR3 length: 19 amino acids. DNA of the CDR3: TGCGCCAGCAGCCAAGGACAGACCGTCTTCCAATCAACTAATGAAAAACTGTTTTTT. Protein product: CASSQGQTVFQSTNEKLFF.